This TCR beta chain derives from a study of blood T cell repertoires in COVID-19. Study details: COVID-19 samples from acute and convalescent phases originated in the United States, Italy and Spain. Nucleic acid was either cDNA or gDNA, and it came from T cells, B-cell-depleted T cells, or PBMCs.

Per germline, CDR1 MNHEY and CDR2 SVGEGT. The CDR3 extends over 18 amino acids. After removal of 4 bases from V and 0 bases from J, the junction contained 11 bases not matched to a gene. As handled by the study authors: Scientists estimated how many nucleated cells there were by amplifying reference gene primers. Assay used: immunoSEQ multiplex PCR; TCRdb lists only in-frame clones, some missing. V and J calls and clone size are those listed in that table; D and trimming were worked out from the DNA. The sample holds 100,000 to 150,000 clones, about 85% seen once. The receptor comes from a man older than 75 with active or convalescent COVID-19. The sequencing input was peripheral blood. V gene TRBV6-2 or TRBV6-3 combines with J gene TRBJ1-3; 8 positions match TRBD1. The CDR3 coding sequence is TGTGCCAGCAGTTCCAGACAGGGGACCTCGAGCTCTGGAAACACCATATATTTT. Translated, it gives CASSSRQGTSSSGNTIYF.